The clone carrying this TCR beta chain was detected once. Antigen specificity is unknown. This record comes from a study of response to subunit inactivated influenza vaccine. Study outcomes and limitations: Authors suggested that a seasonal influenza vaccination recruits few new T cells each time.

Trimming took off 3 bases at V and 0 bases at J, with 12 bases between the two ends. Germline V gene sequence: CDR1 DFQATT, CDR2 SNEGSKA (reference sequence). The CDR3 consists of 15 residues. TCRdb passed the RT-PCR reads through MiXCR, listing each CDR3 protein once. This table holds approximately 480,000 distinct CDR3 sequences, approximately 11% found once. The TCR sequence derives from a man aged 45-65 years who received an inactivated influenza vaccine. The sample in question was PBMCs from blood, obtained roughly 45 days after vaccination. The V call is TRBV20-1, the J call TRBJ2-1, with TRBD2 as a possible D gene (5 bases). The DNA for the CDR3 is TGCAGTGCTAGTAAGCGGCCAAGCTCCTACAATGAGCAGTTCTTC. Translation gives CSASKRPSSYNEQFF.